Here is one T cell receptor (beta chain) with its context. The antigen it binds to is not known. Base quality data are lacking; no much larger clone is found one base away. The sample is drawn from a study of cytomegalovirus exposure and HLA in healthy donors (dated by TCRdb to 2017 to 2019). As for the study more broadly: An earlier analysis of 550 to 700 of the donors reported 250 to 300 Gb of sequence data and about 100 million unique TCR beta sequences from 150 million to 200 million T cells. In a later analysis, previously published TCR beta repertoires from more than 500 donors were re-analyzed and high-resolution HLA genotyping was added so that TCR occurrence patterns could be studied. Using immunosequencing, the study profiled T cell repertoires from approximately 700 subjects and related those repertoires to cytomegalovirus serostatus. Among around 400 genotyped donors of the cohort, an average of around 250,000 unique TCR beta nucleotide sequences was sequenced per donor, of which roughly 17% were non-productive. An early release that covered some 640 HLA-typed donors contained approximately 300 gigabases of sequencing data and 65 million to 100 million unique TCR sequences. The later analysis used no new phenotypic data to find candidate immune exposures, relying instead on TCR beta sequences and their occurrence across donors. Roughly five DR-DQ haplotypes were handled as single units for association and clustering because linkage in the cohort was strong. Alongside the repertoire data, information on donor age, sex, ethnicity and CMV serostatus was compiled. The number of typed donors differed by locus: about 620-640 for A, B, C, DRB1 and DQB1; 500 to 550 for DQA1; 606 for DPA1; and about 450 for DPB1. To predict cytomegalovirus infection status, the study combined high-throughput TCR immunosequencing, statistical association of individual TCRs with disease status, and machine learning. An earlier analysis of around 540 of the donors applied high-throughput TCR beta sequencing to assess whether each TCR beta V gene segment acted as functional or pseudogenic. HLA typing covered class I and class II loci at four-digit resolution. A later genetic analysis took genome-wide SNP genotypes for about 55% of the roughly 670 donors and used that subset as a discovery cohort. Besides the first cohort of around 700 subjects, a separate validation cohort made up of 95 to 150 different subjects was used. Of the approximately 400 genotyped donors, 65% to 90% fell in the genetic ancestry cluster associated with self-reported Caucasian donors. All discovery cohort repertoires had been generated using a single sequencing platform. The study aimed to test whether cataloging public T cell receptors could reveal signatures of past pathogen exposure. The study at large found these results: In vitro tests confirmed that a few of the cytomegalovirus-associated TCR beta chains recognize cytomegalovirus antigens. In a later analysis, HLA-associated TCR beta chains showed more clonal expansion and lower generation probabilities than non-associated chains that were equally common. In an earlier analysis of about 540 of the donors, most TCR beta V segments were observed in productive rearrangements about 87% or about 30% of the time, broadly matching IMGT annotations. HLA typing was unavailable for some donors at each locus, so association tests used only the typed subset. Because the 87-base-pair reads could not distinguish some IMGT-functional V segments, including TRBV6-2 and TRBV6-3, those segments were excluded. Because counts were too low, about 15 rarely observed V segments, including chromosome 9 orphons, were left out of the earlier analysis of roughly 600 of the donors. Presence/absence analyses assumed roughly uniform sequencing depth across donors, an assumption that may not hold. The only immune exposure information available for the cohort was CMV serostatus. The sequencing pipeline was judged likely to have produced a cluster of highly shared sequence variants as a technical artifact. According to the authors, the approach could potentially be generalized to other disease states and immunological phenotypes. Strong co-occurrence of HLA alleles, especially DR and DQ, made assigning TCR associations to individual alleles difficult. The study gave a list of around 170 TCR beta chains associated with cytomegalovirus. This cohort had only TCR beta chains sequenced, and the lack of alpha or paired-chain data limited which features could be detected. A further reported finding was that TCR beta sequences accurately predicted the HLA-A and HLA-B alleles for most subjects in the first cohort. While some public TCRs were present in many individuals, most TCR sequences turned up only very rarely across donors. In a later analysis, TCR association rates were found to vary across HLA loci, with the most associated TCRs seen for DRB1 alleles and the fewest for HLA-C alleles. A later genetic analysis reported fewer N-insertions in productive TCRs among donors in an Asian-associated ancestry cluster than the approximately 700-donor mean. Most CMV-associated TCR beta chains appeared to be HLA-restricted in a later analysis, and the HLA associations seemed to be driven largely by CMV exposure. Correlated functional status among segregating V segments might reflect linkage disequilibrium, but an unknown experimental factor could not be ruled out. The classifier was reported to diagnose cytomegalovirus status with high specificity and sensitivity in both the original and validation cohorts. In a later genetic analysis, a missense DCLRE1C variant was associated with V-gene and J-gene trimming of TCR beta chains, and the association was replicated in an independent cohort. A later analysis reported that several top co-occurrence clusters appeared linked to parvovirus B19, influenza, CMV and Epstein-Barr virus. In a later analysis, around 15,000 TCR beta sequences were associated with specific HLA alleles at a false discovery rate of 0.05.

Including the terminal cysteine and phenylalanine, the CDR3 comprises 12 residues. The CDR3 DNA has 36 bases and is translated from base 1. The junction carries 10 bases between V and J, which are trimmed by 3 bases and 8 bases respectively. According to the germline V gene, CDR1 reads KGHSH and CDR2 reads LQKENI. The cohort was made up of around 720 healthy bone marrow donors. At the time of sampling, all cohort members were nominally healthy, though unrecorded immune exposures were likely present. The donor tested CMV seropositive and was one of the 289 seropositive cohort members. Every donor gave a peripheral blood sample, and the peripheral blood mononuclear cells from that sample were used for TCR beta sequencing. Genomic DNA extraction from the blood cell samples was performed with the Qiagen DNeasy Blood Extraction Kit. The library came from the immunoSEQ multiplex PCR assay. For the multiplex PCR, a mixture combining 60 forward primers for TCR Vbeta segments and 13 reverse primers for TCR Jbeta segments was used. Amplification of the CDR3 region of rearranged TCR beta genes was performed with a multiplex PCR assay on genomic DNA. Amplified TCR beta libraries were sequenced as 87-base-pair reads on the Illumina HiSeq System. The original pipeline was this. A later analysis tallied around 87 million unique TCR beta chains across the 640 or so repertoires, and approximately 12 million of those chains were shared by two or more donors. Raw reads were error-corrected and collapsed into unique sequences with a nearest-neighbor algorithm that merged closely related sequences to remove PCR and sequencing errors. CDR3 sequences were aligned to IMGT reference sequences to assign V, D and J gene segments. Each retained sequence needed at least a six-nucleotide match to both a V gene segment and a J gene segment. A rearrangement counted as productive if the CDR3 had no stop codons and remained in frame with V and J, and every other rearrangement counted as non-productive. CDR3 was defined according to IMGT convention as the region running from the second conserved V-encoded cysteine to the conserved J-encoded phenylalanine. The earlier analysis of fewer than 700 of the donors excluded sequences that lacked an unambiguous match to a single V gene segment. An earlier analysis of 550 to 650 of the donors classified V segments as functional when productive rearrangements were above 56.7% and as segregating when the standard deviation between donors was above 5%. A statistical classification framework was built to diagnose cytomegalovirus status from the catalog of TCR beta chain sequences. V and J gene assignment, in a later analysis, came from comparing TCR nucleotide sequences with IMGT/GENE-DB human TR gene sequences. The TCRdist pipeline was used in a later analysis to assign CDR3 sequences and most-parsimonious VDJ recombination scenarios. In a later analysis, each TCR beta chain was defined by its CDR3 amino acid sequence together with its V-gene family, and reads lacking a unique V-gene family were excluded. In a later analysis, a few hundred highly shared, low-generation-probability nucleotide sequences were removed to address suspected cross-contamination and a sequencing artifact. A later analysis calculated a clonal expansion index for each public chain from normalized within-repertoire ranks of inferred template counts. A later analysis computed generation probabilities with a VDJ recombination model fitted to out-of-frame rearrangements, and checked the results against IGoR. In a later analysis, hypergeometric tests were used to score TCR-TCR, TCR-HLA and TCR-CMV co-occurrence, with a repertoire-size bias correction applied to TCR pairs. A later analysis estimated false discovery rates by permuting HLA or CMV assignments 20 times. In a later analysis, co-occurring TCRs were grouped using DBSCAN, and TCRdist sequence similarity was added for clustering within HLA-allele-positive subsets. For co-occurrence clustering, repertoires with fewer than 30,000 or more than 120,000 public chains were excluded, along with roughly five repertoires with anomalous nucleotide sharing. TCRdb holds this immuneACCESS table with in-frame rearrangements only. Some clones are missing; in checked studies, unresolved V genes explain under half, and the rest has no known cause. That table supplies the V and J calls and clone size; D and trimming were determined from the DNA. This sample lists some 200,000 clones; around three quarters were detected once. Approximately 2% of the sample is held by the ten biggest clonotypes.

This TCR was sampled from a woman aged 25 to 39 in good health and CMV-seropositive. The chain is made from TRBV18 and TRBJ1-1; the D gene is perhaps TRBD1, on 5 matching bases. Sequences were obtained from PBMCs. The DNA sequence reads TGTGCCAGCTCACCGGCAGGGCTAGAAGCTTTCTTT. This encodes CASSPAGLEAFF.